Below are 32 T cell receptor beta chains sequenced from a single sample in a study of cytomegalovirus exposure and HLA in healthy donors (dated by TCRdb to between 2016 and 2019). Preparation of the library involved the immunoSEQ multiplex PCR assay. For the multiplex PCR, a mixture combining 60 forward primers for TCR Vbeta segments and 13 reverse primers for TCR Jbeta segments was used. As stored in TCRdb, this immuneACCESS dataset retains in-frame rearrangements with V and J assigned. A fraction of the clones does not appear; measured against another copy, unresolved V genes explain less than half of the discrepancy, and the remainder lacks a known reason. For this sample the table gives 100,000 to 150,000 clones, of which roughly 80% were detected only once. The ten largest clones add up to over 0.2% of the sample. The sequenced sample consisted of PBMCs. All receptors derive from a man aged 50 to 60 in good health and CMV-seronegative.

This sequence joins TRBV6-1 and TRBJ2-7, with D unresolved. This CDR3 spans 13 amino acids. The V and J ends lost 6 bases and 6 bases respectively, with 15 bases between them. Looked up from germline, CDR1 is MNHNS and CDR2 is SASEGT. The DNA of the CDR3 is TGTGCCAGCAGAGCCATACTGGGCTTCGAGCAGTACTTC. This gives the protein CASRAILGFEQYF.

This chain links TRBV18 with TRBJ2-1; no reliable D call. V shed 3 bases and J shed 5 bases, with 8 bases lying between them. Looked up from germline, CDR1 is KGHSH and CDR2 is LQKENI. This CDR3 has 13 amino acids. The CDR3 bases are TGTGCCAGCTCACCGATCCGGGACAATGAGCAGTTCTTC. Translating gives CASSPIRDNEQFF.

The CDR3 coding sequence is TGTGCCAGCAGAATACAGGGGGCGCAGTATGGCTACACCTTC. This translates into CASRIQGAQYGYTF. The V gene is TRBV6-1, the J gene TRBJ1-2, with TRBD1 identical over 9 bases. V shed 6 bases and J 5 bases; nucleotides not matched to a gene: 7. Germline values: CDR1 MNHNS, CDR2 SASEGT. The CDR3 runs 14 residues.

The J gene is TRBJ2-5, the V gene TRBV23-1, with TRBD1 identical over 9 bases. The J call is uncertain, as TRBJ2-7 better fits the DNA end. TRBV23-1 is designated an ORF whose function remains uncertain. There are 15 residues in the CDR3. The CDR3: CASSLPGTGTHEQYF. DNA for the CDR3: TGCGCCAGCAGTCTCCCCGGGACAGGGACCCACGAGCAGTACTTC.

This clone was recorded a few times. V and J are TRBV7-6 and TRBJ2-7; TRBD2 agrees at 11 bases. In germline, CDR1 is SGHVS, CDR2 FNYEAQ. V was pared by 4 bases and J by 6 bases, with 20 bases of the junction left unmatched. The CDR3 has 19 residues. Here the CDR3 reads CASSSRGGLAERSSVEQYF. Here the CDR3 DNA reads TGTGCCAGCAGCTCCCGGGGGGGACTAGCGGAGAGGTCGTCGGTCGAGCAGTACTTC.

The chain carries TRBV10-2 and TRBJ2-7; perhaps TRBD1 as D (8 bases). The CDR3 loop spans 13 amino acids. The germline gives CDR1 WSHSY, CDR2 SAAADI. The V end lost 3 bases, the J end lost 6 bases, and 12 bases lay between the germline ends. The chain's CDR3 is CASSEQGGTEQYF. In DNA, the CDR3 is TGCGCCAGCAGTGAACAGGGGGGGACCGAGCAGTACTTC.

The chain couples TRBV9 to TRBJ1-1; TRBD1 might be the D (6 bases). V dropped 4 bases and J dropped 7 bases, with 20 bases sitting between them. The V gene's germline CDR1 is SGDLS and CDR2 YYNGEE. This CDR3 is built from 15 residues. CDR3 DNA: TGTGCCAGCAGCCTGGGGGGGGCGCGTTTCAGTGAAGCTTTCTTT. It codes for CASSLGGARFSEAFF.

The genes are TRBV7-3 and TRBJ2-5; D might be TRBD2 (5 bases). Germline-derived CDR1 and CDR2 are SGHTA and FQGTGA. Between the trimmed V and J ends, which lost 5 bases and 5 bases, there was a span of 12 bases. This CDR3 has 13 amino acids. CDR3 loop: CASSPGGRETQYF. CDR3 DNA sequence: TGTGCCAGCAGCCCAGGAGGTCGCGAGACCCAGTACTTC. The full variable domain, rest sourced from reference TRBV7-3 and TRBJ2-5, is GAGVSQTPSNKVTEKGKYVELRCDPISGHTALYWYRQSLGQGPEFLIYFQGTGAADDSGLPNDRFFAVRPEGSVSTLKIQRTERGDSAVYLCASSPGGRETQYFGPGTRLLVL.

Notes on this clone: A read error may account for a junction end that differs from germline. The chain uses TRBV10-3 and TRBJ1-2; weak D call: TRBD1 (6 bases). This CDR3 has 15 amino acids. Germline lookup yields CDR1 ENHRY and CDR2 SYGVKD. The CDR3 is CATRGGEINYYGYPF. As DNA, the CDR3 is TGTGCCACCAGGGGAGGAGAGATTAACTACTATGGCTACCCCTTC.

The chain carries TRBV4-2 and TRBJ1-1, with D uncertain. This CDR3 is 15 amino acids long. Germline assignment: CDR1 LGHNA and CDR2 YNFKEQ. The germline V and J ends were trimmed by 0 bases and 0 bases, with 8 bases remaining between them. The CDR3 nucleotides read TGTGCCAGCAGCCAAGAGCGAACGATGAACACTGAAGCTTTCTTT. It translates to CASSQERTMNTEAFF.

This chain joins TRBV7-2 and TRBJ2-7, with TRBD2 identical over 7 bases. The CDR3 is 14 amino acids. V gave up 4 bases and J gave up 2 bases; unmatched junction bases: 5. Germline lookup yields CDR1 SGHTA and CDR2 FQGNSA. The CDR3 region is CASSSSGNPYEQYF. CDR3 in DNA: TGTGCCAGCAGCTCGAGCGGGAACCCCTACGAGCAGTACTTC.

This clone was seen only once. This chain joins TRBV4-1 and TRBJ1-2; 7 positions agree with TRBD1. V was clipped by 1 base and J by 3 bases; unmatched bases: 5. Germline CDR1 reads MGHRA; CDR2 reads YSYEKL. The CDR3 consists of 15 residues. The CDR3: CASSQVEGAHYGYTF. As DNA, the CDR3 is TGCGCCAGCAGCCAAGTAGAGGGGGCACACTATGGCTACACCTTC.

This clone has just a few counts. The rearrangement links TRBV6-5 to TRBJ1-2; D perhaps matches TRBD1 (6 bases). Between the trimmed V and J ends, which lost 4 bases and 8 bases, there was a span of 23 bases. Germline-derived CDR1 and CDR2 are MNHEY and SVGAGI. The length of the CDR3 is 16 residues. Written as DNA, the CDR3 is TGTGCCAGCAGTTTCTTAACAGGGACTACACCGCGGGGCTACACCTTC. This encodes CASSFLTGTTPRGYTF.

The chain recombines TRBV7-8 with TRBJ1-2; 8 nucleotides match TRBD1. The CDR3 consists of 17 residues. Germline assignment: CDR1 SGHVS and CDR2 FQNEAQ. V gave up 4 bases and J gave up 5 bases; unmatched junction bases: 15. The CDR3 DNA is TGTGCCAGCAGCTCTCGGACAGGGCCGAACTTTCTATATGGCTACACCTTC. The encoded protein is CASSSRTGPNFLYGYTF.

The J gene is TRBJ2-4, the V gene TRBV4-3, with a possible D match to TRBD2 (5 bases). Germline-derived CDR1 and CDR2 are LGHNA and YSLEER. The CDR3 length is 14 residues. The V and J ends lost 0 bases and 6 bases respectively, with 9 bases between them. CDR3 sequence: CASSQDTSRNIQYF. CDR3 nucleotides: TGCGCCAGCAGCCAAGATACTAGTAGAAACATTCAGTACTTC.

CDR3 protein: CASSSHRGRVTEAFF. CDR3 sequence (DNA): TGTGCCAGCAGCTCTCACAGGGGGCGGGTCACTGAAGCTTTCTTT. This chain connects TRBV7-8 to TRBJ1-1; 9 bases align to TRBD1. The CDR3 sequence is 15 residues long. The junction had 7 bases not matched to a gene; V was cut back by 4 bases and J by 4 bases. CDR1 is SGHVS and CDR2 is FQNEAQ in the germline V gene.

This clone was observed a handful of times. V is TRBV28 and J is TRBJ1-5; 9 nucleotides line up with TRBD1. Germline CDR1 and CDR2: MDHEN and SYDVKM. V dropped 3 bases and J dropped 8; count of bases not matched to a gene: 20. The CDR3 loop spans 19 amino acids. Here the CDR3 reads CASSFPYRGRVGQAEPQHF. In nucleotides, the CDR3 is TGTGCCAGCAGTTTTCCCTACAGGGGGCGCGTAGGACAGGCGGAGCCCCAGCATTTT.

The chain links TRBV5-4 to TRBJ1-2; D unclear. This CDR3 has 14 amino acids. Germline V gives CDR1 SGHNT, CDR2 YYREEE (reference sequence). Trimming took off 2 bases at V and 3 bases at J, with 11 bases between the two ends. In nucleotides, the CDR3 is TGTGCCAGCAGCTTTGCCGGGGTAGACTATGGCTACACCTTC. As protein: CASSFAGVDYGYTF. The complete variable domain, with remaining parts taken from reference TRBV5-4 and TRBJ1-2, reads ETGVTQSPTHLIKTRGQQVTLRCSSQSGHNTVSWYQQALGQGPQFIFQYYREEENGRGNFPPRFSGLQFPNYSSELNVNALELDDSALYLCASSFAGVDYGYTFGSGTRLTVV.

The chain employs TRBV5-1 and TRBJ1-1; TRBD1 is a possible D gene (5 bases). Germline V gene data show CDR1 as SGHRS and CDR2 as YFSETQ. V gave up 8 bases and J gave up 1 base, with 12 bases separating them. This CDR3 has 13 residues. The CDR3 protein is CASQQVANTEAFF. For the CDR3, the DNA is TGCGCCAGTCAACAGGTTGCGAACACTGAAGCTTTCTTT. The variable domain in full, completed from reference TRBV5-1 and TRBJ1-1, reads KAGVTQTPRYLIKTRGQQVTLSCSPISGHRSVSWYQQTPGQGLQFLFEYFSETQRNKGNFPGRFSGRQFSNSRSEMNVSTLELGDSALYLCASQQVANTEAFFGQGTRLTVV.

The chain carries TRBV2 and TRBJ1-2, with 7 bases that match TRBD1. V dropped 8 bases and J dropped 2; count of bases not matched to a gene: 8. From germline, CDR1 is SNHLY and CDR2 FYNNEI. The CDR3 runs 14 residues. CDR3 in amino acids: CASLQGRSNYGYTF. In DNA, the CDR3 is TGTGCCAGCTTACAGGGGCGATCCAACTATGGCTACACCTTC.

This clone was observed a single time. This sequence joins TRBV9 and TRBJ2-3; 8 nucleotides agree with TRBD2. J gave up 0 bases and V 5 bases, and 5 bases lay outside the gene matches. In germline, CDR1 is SGDLS, CDR2 YYNGEE. The CDR3 is made up of 15 amino acids. Here the CDR3 reads CASSWASGSTDTQYF. CDR3 sequence (DNA): TGTGCCAGCAGTTGGGCTAGCGGGAGCACAGATACGCAGTATTTT.

This clone was observed once. The chain uses TRBV29-1 and TRBJ2-7, with D possibly being TRBD1 (5 bases). There are 13 residues in the CDR3. Germline CDR1 and CDR2: SQVTM and ANQGSEA. V was pared by 5 bases and J by 4 bases, with 15 bases between. CDR3 bases: TGCAGCGTTTTAAAGAGGACAACTTACGAGCAGTACTTC. Its translation: CSVLKRTTYEQYF.

This clone has just a few counts. The V gene is TRBV19, the J gene TRBJ2-1; 7 bases agree with TRBD2. From germline, CDR1 is LNHDA and CDR2 SQIVND (reference sequence). The CDR3 contains 17 residues. J lost 5 bases, V lost 6 bases, and 16 bases had no gene match. CDR3 loop: CASSHPRESVSHNEQFF. The DNA of the CDR3 is TGTGCCAGTAGCCATCCGCGGGAGAGTGTTTCCCACAATGAGCAGTTCTTC.

This clone was observed once. The chain links TRBV9 to TRBJ2-5; the match to TRBD1 covers 10 bases. The CDR3 runs 13 residues. Germline-derived CDR1 and CDR2 are SGDLS and YYNGEE. The ends lost 3 bases at V and 11 bases at J; junction bases unmatched: 7. CDR3 sequence (DNA): TGTGCCAGCAGCGAAGGACAGGGGGGGACGCAGTACTTC. Translation: CASSEGQGGTQYF. Based on the CDR3 plus reference TRBV9 and TRBJ2-5, the full variable domain is DSGVTQTPKHLITATGQRVTLRCSPRSGDLSVYWYQQSLDQGLQFLIQYYNGEERAKGNILERFSAQQFPDLHSELNLSSLELGDSALYFCASSEGQGGTQYFGPGTRLLVL.

The V call is TRBV9, the J call TRBJ2-3; D is uncertain. Trimming left V 1 base short and J 4 bases short, with 4 bases between. Germline V lookup: CDR1 SGDLS, CDR2 YYNGEE. CDR3 length: 12 residues. The CDR3, as DNA: TGTGCCAGCAGCGTATATTCAGATACGCAGTATTTT. It translates to CASSVYSDTQYF.

The chain couples TRBV5-4 to TRBJ2-1; 14 bases line up with TRBD2. In germline, CDR1 is SGHNT, CDR2 YYREEE (reference sequence). The CDR3 is made up of 16 amino acids. The J segment lost 6 bases and the V segment lost 4 bases, leaving 6 bases of the junction unmatched. The CDR3 DNA reads TGTGCCAGCAGCCTTCTGGGGACTAGCGGGGGCAATGAGCAGTTCTTC. Translation: CASSLLGTSGGNEQFF.

The J gene is TRBJ1-5, the V gene TRBV11-2; 7 nucleotides agree with TRBD1. The junction had 2 bases not matched to a gene; V was cut back by 1 base and J by 2 bases. This CDR3 region has 15 residues. Per the germline V gene, CDR1 is SGHAT and CDR2 is FQNNGV. The CDR3 protein is CASSLGQGGNQPQHF. Here the CDR3 DNA reads TGTGCCAGCAGCTTAGGACAGGGTGGCAATCAGCCCCAGCATTTT.

For the CDR3, the DNA is TGTGCCAGTAGTATATCAGGGGGCGGTCAGCCCCAGCATTTT. Translation: CASSISGGGQPQHF. The rearrangement joins TRBV19 to TRBJ1-5; 8 bases are shared with TRBD1. This CDR3 region has 14 residues. The germline V gene has CDR1 LNHDA and CDR2 SQIVND (reference sequence). V trimming: 2 bases; J trimming: 6 bases; junction bases outside the gene matches: 3.

The J gene is TRBJ1-4, the V gene TRBV28; TRBD1 aligns across 9 bases. V lost 8 bases, J lost 5 bases, and 0 bases stayed unmatched. The CDR3 has 12 amino acids. The germline V gene has CDR1 MDHEN and CDR2 SYDVKM. CDR3 residues: CASGTGNEKLFF. The CDR3 bases are TGTGCCAGCGGGACAGGGAATGAAAAACTGTTTTTT.

The rearrangement uses TRBV27 and TRBJ1-1; TRBD1 aligns across 7 bases. The germline V gene encodes CDR1 MNHEY and CDR2 SMNVEV (reference sequence). The CDR3 has 15 residues. V was clipped by 0 bases and J by 4 bases; unmatched bases: 5. The CDR3 region is CASSLSGSGGTEAFF. CDR3 sequence (DNA): TGTGCCAGCAGTTTATCGGGATCAGGGGGCACTGAAGCTTTCTTT.

V is TRBV15 and J is TRBJ2-1, with TRBD1 matching over 8 bases. Germline-derived CDR1 and CDR2 are LNHNV and YYDKDF (reference sequence). The V gene end was trimmed by 3 bases and the J gene end by 6 bases; junction bases not matched to a gene: 7. The CDR3 is 15 residues long. The CDR3 DNA follows: TGTGCCACCAGCAGCCCTGGACAGGGTTCCAATGAGCAGTTCTTC. Translation gives CATSSPGQGSNEQFF.

This clone appeared a few times. This chain connects TRBV19 to TRBJ2-7; TRBD1 agrees at 9 bases. Germline V lookup: CDR1 LNHDA, CDR2 SQIVND (reference sequence). Germline trimming cut 10 bases from V and 5 bases from J; bases unmatched to any gene: 18. The CDR3 is made up of 16 amino acids. The chain's CDR3 is CATPTAATGGFHEQYF. Here the CDR3 DNA reads TGTGCCACCCCCACCGCCGCAACAGGGGGCTTTCACGAGCAGTACTTC. Filled out from reference TRBV19 and TRBJ2-7, the complete variable domain reads DGGITQSPKYLFRKEGQNVTLSCEQNLNHDAMYWYRQDPGQGLRLIYYSQIVNDFQKGDIAEGYSVSREKKESFPLTVTSAQKNPTAFYLCATPTAATGGFHEQYFGPGTRLTVT.